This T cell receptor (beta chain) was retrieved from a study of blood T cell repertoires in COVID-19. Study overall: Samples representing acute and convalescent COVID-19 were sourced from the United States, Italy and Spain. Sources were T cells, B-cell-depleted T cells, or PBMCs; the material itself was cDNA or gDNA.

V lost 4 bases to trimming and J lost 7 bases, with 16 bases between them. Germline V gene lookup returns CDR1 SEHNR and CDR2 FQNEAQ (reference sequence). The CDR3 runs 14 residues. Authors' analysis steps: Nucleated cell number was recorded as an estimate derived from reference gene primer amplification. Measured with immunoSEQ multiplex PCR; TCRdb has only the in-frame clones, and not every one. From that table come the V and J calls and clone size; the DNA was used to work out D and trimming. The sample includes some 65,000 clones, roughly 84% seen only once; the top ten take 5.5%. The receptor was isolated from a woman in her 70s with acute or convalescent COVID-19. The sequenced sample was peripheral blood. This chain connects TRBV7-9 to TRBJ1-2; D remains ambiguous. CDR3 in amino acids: CASSSVRSLLGYTF. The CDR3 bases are TGTGCCAGCAGCTCGGTTCGGTCCCTCCTTGGCTACACCTTC.